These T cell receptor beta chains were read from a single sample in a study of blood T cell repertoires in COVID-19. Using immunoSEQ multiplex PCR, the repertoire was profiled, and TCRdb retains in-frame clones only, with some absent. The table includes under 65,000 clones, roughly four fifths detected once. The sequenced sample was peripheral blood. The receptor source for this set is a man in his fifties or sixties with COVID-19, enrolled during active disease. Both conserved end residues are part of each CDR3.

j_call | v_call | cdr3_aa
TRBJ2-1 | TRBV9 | CASSVDLAGVVYNEQFF
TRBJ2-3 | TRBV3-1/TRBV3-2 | CASSQDRAGTDTQYF
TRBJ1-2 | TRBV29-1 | CSVAGTGGNYGYTF
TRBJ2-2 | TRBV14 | CASSLAGGHPGELFF
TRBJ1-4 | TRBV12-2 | CASRLLLPEKLFF
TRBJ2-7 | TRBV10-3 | CAISEGGNPYEQYF
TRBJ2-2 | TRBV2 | CASSPYTSGRASDTGELFF
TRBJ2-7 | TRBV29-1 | CSVEASGTDAYEQYF
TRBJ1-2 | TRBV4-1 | CASSQEDRVYGYTF
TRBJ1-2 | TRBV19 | CASSVDSQANYGYTF
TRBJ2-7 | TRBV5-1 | CASSYSGGTYEQYF
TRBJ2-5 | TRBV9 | CARLQGRETQYF
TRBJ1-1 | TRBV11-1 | CASSPQGMVTEAFF
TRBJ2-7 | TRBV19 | CASSTSGNYEQYF